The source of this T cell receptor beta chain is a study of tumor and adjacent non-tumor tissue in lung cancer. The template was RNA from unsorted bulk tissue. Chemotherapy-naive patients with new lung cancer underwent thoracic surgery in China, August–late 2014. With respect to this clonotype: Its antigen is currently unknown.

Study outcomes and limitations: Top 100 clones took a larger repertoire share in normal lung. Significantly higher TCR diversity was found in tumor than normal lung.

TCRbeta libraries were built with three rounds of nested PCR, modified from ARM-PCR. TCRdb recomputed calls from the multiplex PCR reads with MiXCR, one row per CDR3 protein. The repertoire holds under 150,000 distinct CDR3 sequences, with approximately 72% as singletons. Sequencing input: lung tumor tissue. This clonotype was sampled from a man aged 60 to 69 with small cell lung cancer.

Written as DNA, the CDR3 is TGCAGTGCTAGAAGGGGTCCAGGAGGCTCCACTGAAGCTTTCTTT. Protein sequence: CSARRGPGGSTEAFF. This chain joins TRBV20-1 and TRBJ1-1, with D possibly matching TRBD1 (5 bases). The CDR3 extends over 15 amino acids. The germline V gene encodes CDR1 DFQATT and CDR2 SNEGSKA (reference sequence). Between the trimmed V and J ends, which lost 2 bases and 4 bases, there was a span of 17 bases.